These T cell receptor beta chains were read from a single sample in a study of Ad26.COV2.S vaccination and SARS-CoV-2 variants. Assay used: immunoSEQ multiplex PCR; TCRdb lists only in-frame clones, some missing. The top ten hold around 2.2% of the sample, which has roughly 320,000 clones, approximately 80% seen once. This specimen consisted of peripheral blood, obtained in a trial of Ad26.COV2.S vaccine versus placebo. These TCRs come from a person between 18 and 60 years old who received the Ad26.COV2.S COVID-19 vaccine or a placebo. Each CDR3 is given with its conserved first and last residue. The D gene is left open where the match is weak. Part of the rows lack a size; the others show once, few, many or a class for expanded clones.

clone_size j_call d_call v_call cdr3_aa cdr3_nt
. TRBJ2-5 . TRBV5-4 CASSSGLLAGETQYF TGTGCCAGCAGCTCGGGACTGTTGGCGGGGGAGACCCAGTACTTC
. TRBJ1-1 TRBD1 TRBV5-8 CASRPTTGVGTEAFF TGTGCCAGCAGACCTACGACAGGGGTGGGGACTGAAGCTTTCTTT
. TRBJ1-6 . TRBV27 CASRLQGSSSYNSPLHF TGTGCCAGCAGGTTACAGGGATCGAGCTCCTATAATTCACCCCTCCACTTT
. TRBJ1-3 TRBD1 TRBV10-3 CAISEATGAGNTIYF TGTGCCATCAGTGAGGCGACAGGGGCTGGAAACACCATATATTTT
. TRBJ2-3 . TRBV7-8 CASSFDPGATQYF TGTGCCAGCAGCTTCGACCCAGGGGCTACGCAGTATTTT
. TRBJ1-2 . TRBV7-9 CASSLGQGGNYGYTF TGTGCCAGCAGCTTAGGGCAGGGTGGCAACTATGGCTACACCTTC
once TRBJ2-2 TRBD2 TRBV13 CASSSTSGNTGELFF TGTGCCAGCAGCTCGACTAGCGGGAACACCGGGGAGCTGTTTTTT
. TRBJ2-7 TRBD1 TRBV5-1 CASSLKGDSAYEQYF TGCGCCAGCAGCTTGAAAGGGGACAGTGCCTACGAGCAGTACTTC
. TRBJ1-5 . TRBV28 CASSFGRWGFANQPQHF TGTGCCAGCAGTTTTGGGAGATGGGGGTTCGCCAATCAGCCCCAGCATTTT
. TRBJ1-2 . TRBV9 CASTEYRESVGYTF TGTGCCAGCACCGAGTACAGGGAGTCGGTTGGCTACACCTTC
once TRBJ1-6 . TRBV21-1 CASSNRGGSPLHF TGTGCCAGCAGCAATCGCGGGGGCTCACCCCTCCACTTT
. TRBJ1-5 . TRBV2 CASSDQVPSQNQPQHF TGTGCCAGCAGTGATCAGGTTCCCTCTCAAAATCAGCCCCAGCATTTT
. TRBJ2-5 . TRBV19 CASGLSNQETQYF TGTGCCAGTGGGCTCTCTAACCAAGAGACCCAGTACTTC
. TRBJ2-1 TRBD1 TRBV2 CASSEVGTGGNEQFF TGTGCCAGCAGTGAAGTCGGGACAGGGGGCAATGAGCAGTTCTTC
. TRBJ2-5 . TRBV5-6 CASSLGQLVTQYF TGTGCCAGCAGCTTGGGACAGTTAGTGACCCAGTACTTC
few TRBJ2-7 . TRBV27 CASSFSRGGEFGQYF TGTGCCAGCAGTTTCTCGCGCGGGGGCGAGTTCGGGCAGTACTTC
. TRBJ2-2 . TRBV6-2/TRBV6-3 CASSSFRSTGELFF TGTGCCAGCAGTTCCTTCCGTTCCACCGGGGAGCTGTTTTTT
. TRBJ2-1 TRBD2 TRBV4-1 CASSLLAESYNEQFF TGCGCCAGCAGCCTGCTAGCGGAATCTTACAATGAGCAGTTCTTC
. TRBJ2-3 . TRBV7-9 CASSFRRTQGSDTQYF TGTGCCAGCAGCTTCCGGCGGACTCAGGGATCAGATACGCAGTATTTT
few TRBJ1-2 . TRBV3-1/TRBV3-2 CASRIYTF TGTGCCAGCAGAATCTACACCTTC
. TRBJ1-6 TRBD1 TRBV5-4 CASSLGQAYNSPLHF TGTGCCAGCAGCCTGGGACAGGCCTATAATTCACCCCTCCACTTT
. TRBJ1-2 . TRBV6-2/TRBV6-3 CASSFTWYGYTF TGTGCCAGCAGTTTCACCTGGTATGGCTACACCTTC
. TRBJ1-6 . TRBV6-5 CAIATDPNSPLHF TGTGCCATCGCCACGGACCCTAATTCACCCCTCCACTTT
. TRBJ2-1 TRBD2 TRBV6-6 CASTQRGGLNEQFF TGTGCCAGCACCCAGCGGGGGGGCCTGAATGAGCAGTTCTTC
. TRBJ1-1 TRBD1 TRBV7-2 CASSRDSFNTEAFF TGTGCCAGCAGCCGGGACAGCTTTAACACTGAAGCTTTCTTT
. TRBJ1-6 . TRBV30 CAWTGFNSPLHF TGTGCCTGGACAGGCTTCAATTCACCCCTCCACTTT
. TRBJ2-3 TRBD2 TRBV3-1/TRBV3-2 CASSQDRGAGGSTDTQYF TGTGCCAGCAGCCAAGATCGCGGAGCGGGGGGAAGCACAGATACGCAGTATTTT
. TRBJ1-5 . TRBV24-1 CAGTIRPDFSNQPQHF TGTGCCGGCACCATCAGACCAGATTTTAGCAATCAGCCCCAGCATTTT
once TRBJ2-2 TRBD1 TRBV28 CASSSKSRDRVFAGELFF TGTGCCAGCAGTTCAAAGAGCCGCGACAGGGTATTCGCCGGGGAGCTGTTTTTT
. TRBJ1-1 . TRBV5-4 CASSRWTVNTEAFF TGTGCCAGCAGCCGCTGGACGGTGAACACTGAAGCTTTCTTT
. TRBJ1-5 . TRBV6-4 CASSVSSDQPQHF TGTGCCAGCAGTGTTTCATCGGATCAGCCCCAGCATTTT
. TRBJ2-5 TRBD2 TRBV7-8 CASSPRLAYQETQYF TGTGCCAGCAGCCCCCGACTAGCGTACCAAGAGACCCAGTACTTC
. TRBJ1-1 . TRBV3-1/TRBV3-2 CASSQGLTRGGTEAFF TGTGCCAGCAGCCAAGGCCTGACTCGAGGGGGGACTGAAGCTTTCTTT
. TRBJ2-1 TRBD2 TRBV25-1 CASSYSGGPLVF TGTGCCAGCAGTTATAGCGGGGGTCCCTTGGTCTTC
. TRBJ1-1 . TRBV3-1/TRBV3-2 CASSQAGGYLNTEAFF TGTGCCAGCAGCCAAGCGGGGGGATATCTGAACACTGAAGCTTTCTTT
. TRBJ1-1 . TRBV4-1 CASSQGTGMDTEAFF TGCGCCAGCAGCCAAGGTACAGGGATGGACACTGAAGCTTTCTTT
. TRBJ2-2 TRBD2 TRBV7-2 CASSLELAASTGELFF TGTGCCAGCAGCTTAGAACTAGCGGCCAGCACCGGGGAGCTGTTTTTT
. TRBJ2-1 . TRBV19 CASTQAGTGYKKSSYNEQFF TGTGCCAGCACCCAAGCCGGCACAGGGTACAAAAAAAGCTCCTACAATGAGCAGTTCTTC
. TRBJ2-6 . TRBV3-1/TRBV3-2 CASSARVFSGANVLTF TGTGCCAGCAGCGCCAGGGTTTTCTCTGGGGCCAACGTCCTGACTTTC
. TRBJ2-1 TRBD1 TRBV19 CASSIIQGSEQFF TGTGCCAGTAGTATAATACAGGGGAGTGAGCAGTTCTTC
. TRBJ1-6 . TRBV7-8 CASAIGGGNNSPLHF TGTGCCAGCGCCATTGGAGGCGGTAATAATTCACCCCTCCACTTT
. TRBJ2-7 . TRBV28 CASRHYSYEQYF TGTGCCAGCAGACATTATTCCTACGAGCAGTACTTC